This T cell receptor (beta chain) originates from a study of prognosis after radiotherapy for stage I lung cancer. Study details: Stage I non-small cell lung cancer patients were enrolled between April 2018 and early 2019. The tumors were adenocarcinoma in approximately 13 patients (squamous cell carcinoma in six to eight). Notes on the study in general: Whether the expanded TCR clones were tumor-specific was not determined.

Blood was drawn (approximately 6.5 milliliters of peripheral blood) at each of two time points. Many counts were recorded for this clonotype. Its target is not known. V was clipped by 4 bases and J by 2 bases; unmatched bases: 3. The germline gives CDR1 MGHRA, CDR2 YSYEKL. The CDR3 is 14 amino acids. TCR beta CDR3 amplification from genomic DNA was performed by two-round multiplex PCR. Primers (each specific to one TRBV or TRBJ gene) were used in first-round PCR. Using its own MiXCR run on the multiplex PCR reads, TCRdb lists one record per CDR3 protein. There are fewer than 20,000 distinct CDR3 sequences in the sample; about 40% occur only once, and about 39% lies in the top ten.

J is TRBJ2-7 and V is TRBV4-1, with TRBD1 matching 9 bases. This specimen was PBMCs, taken before or after stereotactic body radiation therapy (not recorded which). The sequence derives from a donor aged 50 or older with non-small cell lung cancer. The CDR3 DNA reads as TGCGCCAGCAGCCCAACAGGGGGCCCCTACGAGCAGTACTTC. Protein: CASSPTGGPYEQYF.